The present entry profiles one T cell receptor beta chain with its context. The antigen is undetermined. These data originate in a study of cytomegalovirus exposure and HLA in healthy donors. In the study overall: From about 180 million T cells, an earlier analysis saw around 120 million unique TCR beta sequences.

V lost 4 bases, J lost 8 bases, and 11 bases lay in between. Germline values: CDR1 SGHVS, CDR2 FNYEAQ. The CDR3 has 12 residues. Study-level results: In an earlier analysis, most TCR beta V segments were productive about 90% or about 30% of the time. In a later analysis, a missense DCLRE1C variant was linked to TCR beta V- and J-gene trimming. There were some V segments, including TRBV6-2 and TRBV6-3, excluded as indistinguishable.

PCR amplification relied on 60 Vbeta primers (plus 13 Jbeta primers). Here immunoSEQ multiplex PCR was the method, and the copy in TCRdb shows in-frame clones only, minus some. The sample has roughly 120,000 clones; 70% to 85% are singletons. This TCR was sampled from a woman in her thirties or forties in good health and CMV-seropositive. V is TRBV7-6 and J is TRBJ1-2; D remains unclear. The specimen sequenced was PBMCs. CDR3 nucleotides: TGTGCCAGCAGCTCGGGATCCCGGGGCTACACCTTC. Translation gives CASSSGSRGYTF. Supplemented by reference TRBV7-6 and TRBJ1-2, the full variable domain reads GAGVSQSPRYKVTKRGQDVALRCDPISGHVSLYWYRQALGQGPEFLTYFNYEAQQDKSGLPNDRFSAERPEGSISTLTIQRTEQRDSAMYRCASSSGSRGYTFGSGTRLTVV.